What follows are 3 T cell receptor beta chains derived from one specimen sequenced in a study of radiotherapy plus CTLA-4 blockade in lung cancer (dated by TCRdb to about 2018). Library method: the immunoSEQ multiplex PCR assay. The source is immuneACCESS, and TCRdb retained only in-frame sequences with V and J called. Part of the clones is not carried over; for the studies checked, unresolved V genes explain less than half of this, and the remainder is unexplained. The sample includes approximately 41,000 clones, with 60% to 80% observed a single time. Around 8.9% of the sample lies in the top ten. The source was peripheral blood, collected from a patient treated with radiotherapy plus ipilimumab. The receptors shown here come from a human donor with non-small cell lung cancer who had stable disease on radiotherapy plus ipilimumab.

The CDR3 nucleotides are TGTGCCAGTAGTATACGGGTCGGTTTGACCTACGAGCAGTACTTC. Its protein is CASSIRVGLTYEQYF. J is TRBJ2-7 and V is TRBV19; D unclear. There are 15 residues in the CDR3. The germline V gene encodes CDR1 LNHDA and CDR2 SQIVND (reference sequence). V gave up 2 bases and J gave up 2 bases, with 13 bases separating them.

This chain links TRBV6-1 with TRBJ2-7, with D possibly being TRBD2 (5 bases). CDR3 length equals 14 residues. V lost 1 base and J 6 bases, leaving 13 bases between the germline ends. The V gene's germline CDR1 is MNHNS and CDR2 SASEGT. CDR3 DNA sequence: TGTGCCAGCAGTGAAGGGGCGAAAGGGAGCGAGCAGTACTTC. It codes for CASSEGAKGSEQYF.

This clone was observed a handful of times. Here the CDR3 DNA reads TGTGCCTTTCGGACAGGAGTAAATTCACCCCTCCACTTT. This translates into CAFRTGVNSPLHF. The genes are TRBV30 and TRBJ1-6; 7 bases align to TRBD1. Germline CDR1 GTSNPN, CDR2 SVGIG (reference sequence). The CDR3 covers 13 residues. V lost 7 bases and J lost 7; bases outside the gene matches: 7.